These 18 T cell receptor beta chains came from one sample sequenced in a study of neurological immune-mediated disorders. TCRdb re-derived calls from the 5' RACE reads in MiXCR, one entry per CDR3 protein. In the table there are about 87,000 distinct CDR3 sequences, around 3.5% of which are singletons. The source material was PBMCs. The receptor set was obtained from a woman aged 50 to 60 with multiple sclerosis.

This clonotype was counted at least ten times. The rearrangement uses TRBV12-3 or TRBV12-4 and TRBJ2-1, with TRBD2 matching 7 bases. This CDR3 is 17 amino acids long. Unmatched junction bases numbered 13, after V lost 3 bases and J lost 5 bases. In nucleotides, the CDR3 is TGTGCCAGCAGTTTGTCCCCTCTAGCGGCGTGGAACAATGAGCAGTTCTTC. It is translated as CASSLSPLAAWNNEQFF.

As regards this clonotype: A much larger clone lies a single base off, so this may be a read error. The CDR3 region has the DNA TGCAGTGCTAGAGATCCGGTAGTTACCTACGAGCAGTACTTC. Amino acids: CSARDPVVTYEQYF. The chain couples TRBV20-1 to TRBJ2-7, with D unclear. This CDR3 has 14 residues. The V end was cut by 0 bases, the J end by 2 bases, with 11 bases between. CDR1 and CDR2 (germline): DFQATT, SNEGSKA (reference sequence).

Many counts were recorded for this clonotype. The V and J genes are TRBV20-1 and TRBJ1-6; D is possibly TRBD1 (5 bases). CDR3 length equals 14 residues. V lost 6 bases and J lost 2, with 11 bases in between. The germline V gene has CDR1 DFQATT and CDR2 SNEGSKA (reference sequence). This CDR3 is CSAPGSAYNSPLHF. Written as DNA, the CDR3 is TGCAGTGCCCCAGGGTCGGCCTATAATTCACCCCTCCACTTT.

This clonotype appeared many times. CDR3 nucleotides: TGTGCCAGCAGCCGTAGCGGAACGGGCAGTGGTGAGCAGTTCTTC. Amino acid sequence: CASSRSGTGSGEQFF. This chain uses TRBV6-2 or TRBV6-3 with TRBJ2-1; D is possibly TRBD2 (6 bases). CDR3 length equals 15 residues. In germline, CDR1 is MNHEY, CDR2 SVGEGT. Trimming took 6 bases from V and 9 from J, leaving 21 bases between them.

In this sample, this clonotype turned up many times. The V call is TRBV29-1, the J call TRBJ1-6, with D perhaps TRBD1 (5 bases). The CDR3 covers 12 residues. CDR1 is SQVTM and CDR2 is ANQGSEA in the germline V gene. V shed 4 bases and J shed 7 bases, with 8 bases lying between them. CDR3 sequence: CSVVEGNSPLHF. CDR3 sequence (DNA): TGCAGCGTTGTTGAGGGGAATTCACCCCTCCACTTT.

The chain is built from TRBV7-2 and TRBJ2-5; weak D call: TRBD2 (5 bases). V was clipped by 3 bases and J by 0 bases, with 8 bases between them. This CDR3 comprises 14 residues. Per germline, CDR1 SGHTA and CDR2 FQGNSA. This chain's CDR3 is CASSFGGNQETQYF. CDR3 DNA: TGTGCCAGCAGCTTTGGAGGAAACCAAGAGACCCAGTACTTC.

This clonotype was recorded many times. The chain links TRBV20-1 to TRBJ2-7; D unresolved. V dropped 6 bases and J dropped 3 bases, with 9 bases sitting between them. CDR1 and CDR2 (germline): DFQATT, SNEGSKA (reference sequence). The CDR3 is 11 amino acids. The CDR3: CSADQGYEQYF. The CDR3 coding sequence is TGCAGTGCCGACCAAGGCTACGAGCAGTACTTC.

This clonotype was recorded many times. The chain has TRBV7-9 and TRBJ1-1; perhaps TRBD1 as D (5 bases). Germline CDR1 and CDR2: SEHNR and FQNEAQ (reference sequence). The CDR3 totals 13 residues. V shed 6 bases and J shed 7 bases, with 15 bases lying between them. The CDR3 DNA follows: TGTGCCAGCAGGGAGAGGCAGAGGGGTGAAGCTTTCTTT. It is translated as CASRERQRGEAFF.

This clonotype occurred a few times. At one boundary the junction diverges from the germline segment, which might be a read error. The chain couples TRBV14 to TRBJ2-5, with unresolved D. Germline CDR1 is SGHDN and CDR2 is FVKESK. The CDR3 contains 12 residues. CDR3 DNA: TGTGACAGCAGCATTTTCCCTCAGACCCAGTACTTC. Its translation: CDSSIFPQTQYF.

This clonotype showed up many times. CDR3 nucleotide sequence: TGCAGTGCTAGGGCCAGGGAGCGATGGGCAACTAATGAAAAACTGTTTTTT. This gives the protein CSARARERWATNEKLFF. This rearrangement joins TRBV20-1 to TRBJ1-4, with D tentatively TRBD1 (5 bases). Germline V gene sequence: CDR1 DFQATT, CDR2 SNEGSKA (reference sequence). V was shortened by 3 bases and J by 0 bases, with 17 bases between the two germline ends. CDR3 length: 17 amino acids.

This clonotype was recorded many times. The V call is TRBV6-2 or TRBV6-3, the J call TRBJ2-7; 10 positions agree with TRBD2. The CDR3 loop spans 13 amino acids. Germline CDR1 and CDR2: MNHEY and SVGEGT. V was pared by 3 bases and J by 6 bases, with 2 bases of the junction left unmatched. The CDR3, as DNA: TGTGCCAGCAGTTATGCTAGCGGGGGCGAGCAGTACTTC. Residues: CASSYASGGEQYF.

This clonotype has a count of ten or more. The rearrangement joins TRBV6-2 or TRBV6-3 to TRBJ2-5; no definite D call. CDR1 is MNHEY, CDR2 SVGEGT, per germline. The CDR3 is 11 amino acids. With 0 bases removed from V and 7 bases from J, the gap between germline ends came to 3 bases. The CDR3 loop is CASSYSTTQYF. The CDR3 DNA reads as TGTGCCAGCAGTTACTCGACGACCCAGTACTTC.

This clonotype was detected ten times or more. The CDR3 here is CASIEGHEQFF. The CDR3 DNA is TGCGCCAGCATCGAAGGGCATGAGCAGTTCTTC. V usage is TRBV5-1 and J usage is TRBJ2-1; D is ambiguous. Looked up from germline, CDR1 is SGHRS and CDR2 is YFSETQ. V gave up 6 bases and J gave up 8 bases, with 9 bases separating them. This CDR3 has 11 residues.

This clonotype was found many times. The chain couples TRBV20-1 to TRBJ2-7; 10 nucleotides agree with TRBD1. Per the germline V gene, CDR1 is DFQATT and CDR2 is SNEGSKA (reference sequence). The CDR3 runs to 14 residues. V lost 5 bases and J lost 3; bases outside the gene matches: 7. CDR3 amino acids: CSARQGAAIYEQYF. CDR3 nucleotide sequence: TGCAGTGCTCGACAGGGGGCTGCGATCTACGAGCAGTACTTC.

The chain links TRBV5-1 to TRBJ2-3, with 11 nucleotides matching TRBD1. V shed 3 bases, J shed 5 bases, and the junction held 5 bases outside the gene matches. Germline V gene data show CDR1 as SGHRS and CDR2 as YFSETQ. CDR3 length: 15 residues. The chain's CDR3 is CASSSRDRGKDTQYF. CDR3 sequence (DNA): TGCGCCAGCAGCTCCCGGGACAGGGGGAAAGATACGCAGTATTTT. Using reference TRBV5-1 and TRBJ2-3 for the parts outside the CDR3, the full variable domain is KAGVTQTPRYLIKTRGQQVTLSCSPISGHRSVSWYQQTPGQGLQFLFEYFSETQRNKGNFPGRFSGRQFSNSRSEMNVSTLELGDSALYLCASSSRDRGKDTQYFGPGTRLTVL.

This clonotype occurred many times. The chain recombines TRBV28 with TRBJ1-2; unclear D gene. V lost 5 bases to trimming and J lost 4 bases, with 8 bases between them. This CDR3 region has 12 residues. CDR1 MDHEN and CDR2 SYDVKM come from the germline V gene. The CDR3 here is CASSIRTYGYTF. The DNA of the CDR3 is TGTGCCAGCAGTATCCGGACCTATGGCTACACCTTC.

This clonotype has a count of ten or more. V gene TRBV6-6 combines with J gene TRBJ1-1; TRBD1 aligns across 8 bases. Losses at the gene ends were 2 bases for V and 12 bases for J; bases not matched to a gene: 5. From germline, CDR1 is MNHNY and CDR2 SVGAGI (reference sequence). The CDR3 consists of 12 residues. This chain's CDR3 is CASSYPGRGPFF. CDR3 coding DNA: TGTGCCAGCAGTTACCCCGGCAGGGGGCCTTTCTTT.

This clonotype was recorded at least ten times. The rearrangement uses TRBV5-1 and TRBJ2-7; D unclear. With 0 bases removed from V and 5 bases from J, the gap between germline ends came to 9 bases. CDR1 and CDR2 (germline): SGHRS, YFSETQ. This CDR3 contains 13 residues. CDR3 DNA: TGCGCCAGCAGCTTGGCCAACCCCAACGAGCAGTACTTC. As protein: CASSLANPNEQYF. Filled out from reference TRBV5-1 and TRBJ2-7, the complete variable domain reads KAGVTQTPRYLIKTRGQQVTLSCSPISGHRSVSWYQQTPGQGLQFLFEYFSETQRNKGNFPGRFSGRQFSNSRSEMNVSTLELGDSALYLCASSLANPNEQYFGPGTRLTVT.